Listed below are T cell receptor beta chains from one sample, sequenced in a study of blood T cell repertoires in COVID-19. Repertoires were generated with immunoSEQ multiplex PCR, while TCRdb's copy carries only in-frame clones and drops some. This table has roughly 48,000 clones, over 80% appearing once. The sample consisted of peripheral blood. The receptor set was obtained from a man aged 65-85 years with acute or convalescent COVID-19. Each CDR3 is given with its conserved first and last residue. The D gene is left open where the match is weak. Only some rows state a clone size, as once, few, many or a class for expanded clones.

TRBD1 TRBJ2-5 once TRBV7-8 TGTGCCAGCAGCCCCAGGGGGATCCAAGAGACCCAGTACTTC CASSPRGIQETQYF
. TRBJ1-1 . TRBV5-1 TGCGCCAGCAGCTCTAACGGACAACACAGTGAAGCTTTCTTT CASSSNGQHSEAFF
. TRBJ1-4 . TRBV27 TGTGCCAGCAGTCCCTACCTTAGGGGGGGCGAAACTCCAACTAATGAAAAACTGTTTTTT CASSPYLRGGETPTNEKLFF
. TRBJ1-4 . TRBV15 TGTGCCACGAACCATCGGGGACAAGGCCCAGAAAAACTGTTTTTT CATNHRGQGPEKLFF
. TRBJ1-4 . TRBV28 TGTGCCAGCAGCCCAGGGCGTGAAAAACTGTTTTTT CASSPGREKLFF
. TRBJ1-5 . TRBV20-1 TGCAGTGCTAGTCGACAGTATAGCAATCAGCCCCAGCATTTT CSASRQYSNQPQHF
TRBD1 TRBJ1-1 . TRBV5-6 TGTGCCAGCAGCCTGGGACAGGAGCTCAGTGAAGCTTTCTTT CASSLGQELSEAFF
. TRBJ2-5 . TRBV11-3 TGTGCCAGCAGCTTAGAGGGGGGGGCACGAGAGACCCAGTACTTC CASSLEGGARETQYF
TRBD2 TRBJ2-3 once TRBV3-1/TRBV3-2 TGTGCCAGCAGCCAAGGCCTAGCGGGAGTCCGAGATACGCAGTATTTT CASSQGLAGVRDTQYF
TRBD1 TRBJ2-1 . TRBV10-3 TGTGCCATCAGTGAGTCAGGACAGGTTCTTATCGATGAGCAGTTCTTC CAISESGQVLIDEQFF
. TRBJ1-2 . TRBV6-5 TGTGCCAGCAGTTACGGGAGGGCAGGGGATGGCTACACCTTC CASSYGRAGDGYTF
. TRBJ1-1 . TRBV6-5 TGTGCCAGCAGTCCCCGCGCGGGGAAGGCCACTGAAGCTTTCTTT CASSPRAGKATEAFF
TRBD1 TRBJ1-6 few TRBV30 TGTGCCTGGAGTCAGGACAGGGGGAATTCACCCCTCCACTTT CAWSQDRGNSPLHF
. TRBJ1-5 . TRBV20-1 TGCAGTGCTAGTTCGGGTAGCAATCAGCCCCAGCATTTT CSASSGSNQPQHF
. TRBJ2-5 . TRBV15 TGTGCCACCAGCCCCCCAGGGGTTGAAGCCGGGGCCCAGTACTTC CATSPPGVEAGAQYF
. TRBJ2-5 . TRBV5-5 TGTGCCAGCGGTGACATCGGACAAGAGACCCAGTACTTC CASGDIGQETQYF
TRBD1 TRBJ1-2 . TRBV10-3 TGTGCCATCAGTGAGTCGGGGACAGGGTATAACTATGGCTACACCTTC CAISESGTGYNYGYTF
. TRBJ2-2 . TRBV6-5 TGTGCCAGCAGGCCCGCGGGGCGGGGCACCGGGGAGCTGTTTTTT CASRPAGRGTGELFF
TRBD1 TRBJ1-5 . TRBV2 TGTGCCAGCAGTGTGTTAGGGGGCGAGGGTCAGCCCCAGCATTTT CASSVLGGEGQPQHF
TRBD1 TRBJ2-4 . TRBV5-4 TGTGCCAGCAGCCCCCGACAGGGCGCGAACATTCAGTACTTC CASSPRQGANIQYF
. TRBJ1-4 . TRBV3-1/TRBV3-2 TGTGCCAGCAGCCAGAGGACAGAAAAACTGTTTTTT CASSQRTEKLFF
. TRBJ1-3 . TRBV20-1 TGCAGTGCCCTCACAGGAAACACCATATATTTT CSALTGNTIYF